Listed below are T cell receptor beta chains from one sample, sequenced in a study of metastatic and nonmetastatic thyroid tumors. Using MiXCR, TCRdb re-called clones from the PCR reads. The sample yields 35,000 to 50,000 clones, 3.5% to 5% seen once. The sample taken for sequencing was blood. These receptors were collected from a female donor with papillary thyroid cancer or a benign thyroid nodule (not recorded which). Some clones in this sample may be carry-over from other donors' samples. Both conserved end residues are part of each CDR3. A D gene is named only where the DNA matches it firmly. Some rows have no size entry. The others give once, few or many, or a class for an expanded clone.

j_call	d_call	clone_size	v_call	cdr3_aa	cdr3_nt
TRBJ1-2	-	-	TRBV24-1	CATSDLLLGTGSYLDGYTF	TGTGCCACCAGTGATTTGCTATTAGGAACAGGTTCATACCTAGATGGCTACACCTTC
TRBJ2-3	-	few	TRBV6-2/TRBV6-3	CASSYSVVACSTDTQYF	TGTGCCAGCAGTTACTCGGTGGTAGCGTGTAGCACAGATACGCAGTATTTT
TRBJ1-3	-	medium-sized	TRBV6-2/TRBV6-3	CASSYSSMNTIYF	TGTGCCAGCAGTTACTCGTCTATGAACACCATATATTTT
TRBJ2-2	-	-	TRBV6-1	CASSLRGRGNTGELFF	TGTGCCAGCAGCCTTCGGGGCAGGGGGAACACCGGGGAGCTGTTTTTT
TRBJ2-1	TRBD2	-	TRBV20-1	CSAKSGKGYNVQFF	TGCAGTGCTAAAAGCGGGAAGGGGTACAATGTGCAGTTCTTC
TRBJ1-1	TRBD1	few	TRBV20-1	CSAGQGFSEAFF	TGCAGTGCGGGACAGGGGTTCTCTGAAGCTTTCTTT
TRBJ2-1	TRBD2	few	TRBV2	CASSGGQDEQFF	TGTGCCTCAAGCGGGGGGCAGGATGAGCAGTTCTTC
TRBJ1-2	-	medium-sized	TRBV6-2/TRBV6-3	CASRPADSSGYTF	TGTGCCAGCAGGCCTGCTGATTCTTCGGGCTACACCTTC
TRBJ1-5	TRBD1	many	TRBV30	CAWSRTGGNQPQHF	TGTGCCTGGAGTCGAACAGGGGGCAATCAGCCCCAGCATTTT
TRBJ2-7	-	few	TRBV6-1	CASIGSSYEQYF	TGTGCCAGCATAGGAAGCTCCTACGAGCAGTACTTC
TRBJ2-3	-	many	TRBV2	CASTQREGYTDTQYF	TGTGCCAGCACTCAAAGGGAAGGGTACACAGATACGCAGTATTTT
TRBJ2-1	-	few	TRBV2	CAISEQGLNEQFF	TGTGCCATCAGTGAACAGGGACTCAATGAGCAGTTCTTC
TRBJ1-2	-	-	TRBV20-1	CSESTDYGYTF	TGCAGTGAGTCGACAGACTATGGCTACACCTTC
TRBJ2-2	-	-	TRBV24-1	CATSDSNRERGGELFF	TGTGCCACCAGTGATTCGAACAGGGAGCGGGGCGGGGAGCTGTTTTTT
TRBJ2-3	-	-	TRBV6-1	CASISRWSTDTQYF	TGTGCCAGTATTAGCAGGTGGAGCACAGATACGCAGTATTTT
TRBJ2-7	-	few	TRBV7-9	CASSFLSYEQYF	TGTGCCAGCAGCTTTCTTTCCTACGAGCAGTACTTC
TRBJ1-2	TRBD1	-	TRBV7-2	CASSLTGDYGDTF	TGTGCCAGCAGCTTGACAGGGGACTATGGCGACACCTTC
TRBJ2-7	-	many	TRBV27	CASSTTTAISYEQYF	TGTGCCAGCAGTACTACGACTGCGATCTCCTACGAGCAGTACTTC
TRBJ2-7	TRBD2	few	TRBV6-1	CASAGRAYEQYF	TGTGCCAGCGCCGGGAGGGCGTACGAGCAGTACTTC
TRBJ2-2	-	many	TRBV12-5	CASGLVSRWAITGLTNTGELFF	TGTGCTAGTGGTTTGGTTAGCCGCTGGGCAATAACTGGTCTGACGAACACCGGGGAGCTGTTTTTT
TRBJ2-5	-	few	TRBV7-2	CASSLVQETQYF	TGTGCCAGCAGCTTAGTTCAAGAGACCCAGTACTTC
TRBJ1-5	-	-	TRBV12-3/TRBV12-4	CASSSAFGGNRPQHF	TGTGCCAGCAGTTCTGCCTTTGGAGGCAATCGACCCCAGCATTTT
TRBJ2-7	-	many	TRBV6-1	CASSTGLEQYF	TGTGCCAGCAGTACAGGTCTCGAGCAGTACTTC
TRBJ2-7	TRBD1	many	TRBV27	CASSLSSRDRASEQYF	TGTGCCAGCAGTTTATCGAGTCGGGACAGGGCCAGCGAGCAGTACTTC
TRBJ2-3	-	many	TRBV7-7	CASSLVGGSDTQYF	TGTGCTAGCAGCTTAGTGGGGGGCTCAGATACGCAGTATTTT
TRBJ1-2	TRBD1	few	TRBV14	CASSPRAGGDYGYTF	TGTGCCAGCAGCCCGAGGGCAGGGGGCGACTATGGCTACACCTTC
TRBJ2-7	TRBD2	many	TRBV9	CASSAGLAQYEQYF	TGTGCCAGCAGCGCCGGACTAGCGCAGTACGAGCAGTACTTC
TRBJ2-3	-	-	TRBV10-3	CASSDGDTQYF	TGTGCCTCGAGTGATGGGGATACGCAGTATTTT
TRBJ2-3	TRBD2	many	TRBV6-4	CASSDSTSGGPDTQYF	TGTGCCAGCAGTGACTCGACTAGCGGGGGTCCAGATACGCAGTATTTT
TRBJ2-2	-	many	TRBV30	CAWSVLRNTGELFF	TGTGCCTGGAGTGTACTAAGGAACACCGGGGAGCTGTTTTTT
TRBJ1-5	TRBD1	many	TRBV6-1	CASRDRVGDSNQPQHF	TGTGCCAGCAGGGACAGGGTGGGAGATAGCAATCAGCCCCAGCATTTT
TRBJ2-7	TRBD2	many	TRBV7-9	CASSSIPGLASYEQYF	TGTGCCAGCAGCTCCATCCCGGGACTAGCTTCCTACGAGCAGTACTTC
TRBJ2-2	TRBD1	many	TRBV5-1	CASSVRTGVNTGELFF	TGCGCCAGCAGCGTAAGGACAGGGGTGAACACCGGGGAGCTGTTTTTT
TRBJ2-1	TRBD2	-	TRBV5-4	CASTPPGLAGGGANEQFF	TGTGCCAGCACCCCTCCGGGACTAGCGGGAGGAGGGGCCAATGAGCAGTTCTTC
TRBJ2-7	-	many	TRBV14	CASSHWQGGGEQYF	TGTGCCAGCAGCCACTGGCAGGGTGGCGGCGAGCAGTACTTC
TRBJ1-3	-	-	TRBV6-1	CASIEAVGNNIYF	TGTGCCAGCATTGAAGCAGTTGGAAACAACATATATTTT